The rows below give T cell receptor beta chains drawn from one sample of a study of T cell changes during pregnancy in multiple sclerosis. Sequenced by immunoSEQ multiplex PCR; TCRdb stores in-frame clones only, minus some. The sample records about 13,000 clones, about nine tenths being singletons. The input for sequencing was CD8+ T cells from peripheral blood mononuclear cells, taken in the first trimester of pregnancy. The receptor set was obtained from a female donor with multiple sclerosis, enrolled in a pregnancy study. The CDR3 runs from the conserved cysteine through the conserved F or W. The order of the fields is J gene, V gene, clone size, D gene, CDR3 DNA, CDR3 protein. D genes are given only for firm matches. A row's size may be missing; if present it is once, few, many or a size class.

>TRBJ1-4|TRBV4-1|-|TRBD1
TGCGCCAGCAGCCAAGGGTCGACAGGGGTTGAAAAACTGTTTTTT
CASSQGSTGVEKLFF
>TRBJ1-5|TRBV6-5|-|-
TGTGCCAGCAGTTACTCTGTCGGTGGAGCGCCCCAGCATTTT
CASSYSVGGAPQHF
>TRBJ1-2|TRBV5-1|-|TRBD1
TGCGCCAGCAGCTTCACAGGGGCTGGCTACACCTTC
CASSFTGAGYTF
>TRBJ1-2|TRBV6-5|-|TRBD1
TGTGCCAGCTGGTGGGGACAGGGTAGGGGAGGCTACACCTTC
CASWWGQGRGGYTF
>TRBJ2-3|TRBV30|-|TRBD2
TGTGCCTGGAAAAGCGGGAGCCTCACAGATACGCAGTATTTT
CAWKSGSLTDTQYF
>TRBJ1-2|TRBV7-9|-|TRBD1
TGTGCCAGCAGCGATACGGACAGGGTGGACGGCTACACCTTC
CASSDTDRVDGYTF
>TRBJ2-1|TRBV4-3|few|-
TGCGCCAGCAGCCAAGATCTTGGCGGCTCCTACAATGAGCAGTTCTTC
CASSQDLGGSYNEQFF
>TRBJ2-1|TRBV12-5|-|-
TGTGCTAGTGGTGCAGACAGTTTAGAGCAGTTCTTC
CASGADSLEQFF
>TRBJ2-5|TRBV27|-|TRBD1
TGTGCCAGCAGTCCCTGGACAGGGGGTATGGAGACCCAGTACTTC
CASSPWTGGMETQYF
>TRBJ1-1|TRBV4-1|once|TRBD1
TGCGCCAGCAGCCAAGGTCCTGGACAGGGAAACACTGAAGCTTTCTTT
CASSQGPGQGNTEAFF
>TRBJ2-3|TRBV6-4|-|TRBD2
TGTGCCAGCAGTACTAGCGGGGGCAGGGATACGCAGTATTTT
CASSTSGGRDTQYF
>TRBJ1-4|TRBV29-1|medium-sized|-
TGCAGCGTCCGACGGGGAAATGAGAATGAAAAACTGTTTTTT
CSVRRGNENEKLFF
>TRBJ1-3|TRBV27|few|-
TGTGCCAGCAGTTCCACCCCCCGGGGAAACACCATATATTTT
CASSSTPRGNTIYF
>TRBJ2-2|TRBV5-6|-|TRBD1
TGTGCCAGCAGACCGGGACAGGGGAACACCGGGGAGCTGTTTTTT
CASRPGQGNTGELFF
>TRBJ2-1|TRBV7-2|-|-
TGTGCCAGCAGCTTAGAGGCCAGGGGCTGGTACAATGAGCAGTTCTTC
CASSLEARGWYNEQFF
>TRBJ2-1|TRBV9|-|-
TGTGCCAGCAGCCCCTGGAGTTCGAATGAGCAGTTCTTC
CASSPWSSNEQFF
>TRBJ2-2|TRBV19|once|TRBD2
TGTGCCAGTAGTATCGGGGGGGACACCGGGGAGCTGTTTTTT
CASSIGGDTGELFF
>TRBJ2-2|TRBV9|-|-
TGTGCCAGCAGCGTAGACCGGGACAACCCCACCGGGGAGCTGTTTTTT
CASSVDRDNPTGELFF
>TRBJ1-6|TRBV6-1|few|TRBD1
TGTGCCAGCAGTGAAGAAGAGACAGGGGGCTCACCCCTCCACTTT
CASSEEETGGSPLHF
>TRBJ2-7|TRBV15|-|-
TGTGCCACCAGCCGAGGGCCCGGGAAGGGTCCGTACTTC
CATSRGPGKGPYF
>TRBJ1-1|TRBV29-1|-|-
TGCAGCGCCTTCGTGGAAGACATGAACACTGAAGCTTTCTTT
CSAFVEDMNTEAFF
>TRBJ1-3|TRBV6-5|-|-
TGTGCCAGCAGTTTTATTACCGGGGGAGCGGGAAACACCATATATTTT
CASSFITGGAGNTIYF
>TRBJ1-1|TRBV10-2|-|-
TGCGCCAGCAGTGGGGGACGGGGGATGAACACTGAAGCTTTCTTT
CASSGGRGMNTEAFF
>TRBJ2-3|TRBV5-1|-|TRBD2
TGCGCCAGCAGCTTAACCGGGTTGCGGGGGGGCCTAGATACGCAGTATTTT
CASSLTGLRGGLDTQYF
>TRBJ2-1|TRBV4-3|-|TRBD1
TGCGCCAGCAGCCAAGACATGGGGACAGGGCACAATGAGCAGTTCTTC
CASSQDMGTGHNEQFF
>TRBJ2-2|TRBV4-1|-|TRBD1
TGCGCCAGCAGCCAAGATAGGTTCGGACAGGGTAGAGGCGGGGAGCTGTTTTTT
CASSQDRFGQGRGGELFF
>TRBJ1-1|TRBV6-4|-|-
TGTGCCAGCAGTGAGGGGGGGCGAGGGACTGAAGCTTTCTTT
CASSEGGRGTEAFF
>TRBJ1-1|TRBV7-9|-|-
TGTGCCAGCAGCCCACCACACACAGGTGAAGCTTTCTTT
CASSPPHTGEAFF